These 29 T cell receptor beta chains originate from one sample sequenced in a study of Graves' ophthalmopathy and Graves' hyperthyroidism. Scientists amplified the TCR beta CDR3 regions from RNA transcripts. After a first-round RT-PCR with HTBI primers, a second-round multiplex PCR was run. TCRdb reprocessed the multiplex PCR reads with MiXCR, giving one entry per CDR3 protein. The sample has hundreds of thousands of distinct CDR3 sequences, more than 40% seen once. The sequencing input was peripheral blood. The receptors shown here come from an adult man with Graves' ophthalmopathy.

Ten or more counts support this clonotype. CDR3 sequence reads: CASSGEGTIYF. CDR3 nucleotide sequence: TGTGCCAGCAGTGGGGAAGGTACCATATATTTT. This chain connects TRBV6-5 to TRBJ1-3; D ambiguous. The CDR3 loop spans 11 amino acids. Trimming shortened V by 5 bases and J by 10 bases, and 9 bases separated the two germline ends. Germline V gene lookup returns CDR1 MNHEY and CDR2 SVGAGI.

In this sample, this clonotype turned up once. This chain joins TRBV12-3 or TRBV12-4 and TRBJ2-3; D perhaps matches TRBD1 (6 bases). CDR3 length: 16 amino acids. V lost 5 bases, J lost 7 bases, and 22 bases lay in between. The CDR3, as DNA: TGTGCCAGCAGTCAAGTCCGGGACATCCGATTCCATACGCAGTATTTT. This translates into CASSQVRDIRFHTQYF.

At least ten counts were recorded for this clonotype. The chain carries TRBV14 and TRBJ1-2; D is uncertain. There are 13 residues in the CDR3. V dropped 2 bases and J dropped 5 bases, with 9 bases sitting between them. CDR1 SGHDN and CDR2 FVKESK come from the germline V gene. The CDR3 spells CASSQMPLYGYTF. CDR3 DNA sequence: TGTGCCAGCAGCCAAATGCCCCTTTATGGCTACACCTTC.

The V gene is TRBV2, the J gene TRBJ1-4; TRBD1 matches at 8 bases. Germline CDR1 SNHLY, CDR2 FYNNEI. This CDR3 contains 15 residues. The trim removed 5 bases at V and 8 bases at J, leaving 10 bases unmatched. The CDR3 spells CASSSTGGIGEKLFF. CDR3 sequence (DNA): TGTGCCAGCAGTTCCACAGGGGGAATAGGCGAAAAACTGTTTTTT.

V and J are TRBV10-2 and TRBJ2-5; TRBD1 agrees at 12 bases. The germline V gene encodes CDR1 WSHSY and CDR2 SAAADI. CDR3 size: 16 residues. V lost 0 bases and J lost 3; bases outside the gene matches: 2. CDR3 sequence reads: CASSESGTGGEETQYF. CDR3 bases: TGCGCCAGCAGTGAGTCGGGGACAGGGGGCGAAGAGACCCAGTACTTC.

The chain uses TRBV10-3 and TRBJ1-5, with D possibly TRBD1 on 6 matching bases. From germline, CDR1 is ENHRY and CDR2 SYGVKD. CDR3 size: 16 residues. V was cut by 6 bases and J by 6 bases, with 21 bases left in between. The DNA for the CDR3 is TGTGCCATCAGGATAATGTGGGGGGGCGTATCTCAGCCCCAGCATTTT. It encodes CAIRIMWGGVSQPQHF.

The chain is built from TRBV5-1 and TRBJ1-4; D possibly corresponds to TRBD1 (6 bases). V lost 0 bases and J lost 7, with 16 bases in between. There are 16 residues in the CDR3. Germline CDR1 is SGHRS and CDR2 is YFSETQ. CDR3 nucleotides: TGCGCCAGCAGCTTGGCTACACAGGGTAACACTGAAAAACTGTTTTTT. Its protein product is CASSLATQGNTEKLFF.

This clonotype appeared many times. The chain carries TRBV3-1 and TRBJ1-2, with D uncertain. The CDR3 loop spans 12 amino acids. V shed 1 base and J shed 3 bases, with 3 bases lying between them. The germline V gene has CDR1 LGHDT and CDR2 YNNKEL (reference sequence). CDR3 in DNA: TGTGCCAGCAGCCAAGGGGACTATGGCTACACCTTC. Translating it yields CASSQGDYGYTF. Looking up the rest from reference TRBV3-1 and TRBJ1-2 gives the full variable domain: DTAVSQTPKYLVTQMGNDKSIKCEQNLGHDTMYWYKQDSKKFLKIMFSYNNKELIINETVPNRFSPKSPDKAHLNLHINSLELGDSAVYFCASSQGDYGYTFGSGTRLTVV.

This clonotype was found a few times. The chain employs TRBV5-6 and TRBJ2-7, with D uncertain. This CDR3 contains 14 residues. CDR1 and CDR2 (germline): SGHDT, YYEEEE. V was cut by 4 bases and J by 0 bases, with 11 bases left in between. The CDR3 reads CASSAIGFSYEQYF. The CDR3 DNA reads TGTGCCAGCAGCGCTATTGGCTTCTCCTACGAGCAGTACTTC.

This clonotype was seen only a few times. An end of the junction differs from the germline gene, which may be a read error. This chain connects TRBV10-3 to TRBJ2-6; TRBD1 matches 10 bases. Per the germline V gene, CDR1 is ENHRY and CDR2 is SYGVKD. This CDR3 region has 18 residues. The CDR3 here is CASSYGDRGFSGANVLTF. Written as DNA, the CDR3 is TGTGCCAGCAGTTACGGGGACAGGGGATTCTCTGGGGCCAACGTCCTGACTTTC.

This clonotype has only a few counts. V usage is TRBV9 and J usage is TRBJ2-7, with 11 bases lining up with TRBD2. Looked up from germline, CDR1 is SGDLS and CDR2 is YYNGEE. V shed 3 bases and J 1 base; nucleotides not matched to a gene: 9. The CDR3 contains 17 residues. CDR3 sequence: CASSEGSRLAGSYEQYF. Written as DNA, the CDR3 is TGTGCCAGCAGCGAGGGAAGCCGACTAGCGGGATCCTACGAGCAGTACTTC.

V usage is TRBV9 and J usage is TRBJ2-5; possibly TRBD1 for D (7 bases). Trimming left V 4 bases short and J 1 base short, with 20 bases between. CDR1 is SGDLS, CDR2 YYNGEE, per germline. The CDR3 length is 17 residues. The CDR3 loop is CASSPGGRGTIQETQYF. CDR3 in DNA: TGTGCCAGCAGCCCAGGGGGTCGCGGGACGATCCAAGAGACCCAGTACTTC. The variable domain in full, completed from reference TRBV9 and TRBJ2-5, reads DSGVTQTPKHLITATGQRVTLRCSPRSGDLSVYWYQQSLDQGLQFLIQYYNGEERAKGNILERFSAQQFPDLHSELNLSSLELGDSALYFCASSPGGRGTIQETQYFGPGTRLLVL.

This clonotype was recorded at least ten times. The V call is TRBV6-6, the J call TRBJ2-7; D gene uncertain. The CDR3 consists of 10 residues. The V end was cut by 7 bases, the J end by 4 bases, with 5 bases between. Germline lookup yields CDR1 MNHNY and CDR2 SVGAGI (reference sequence). The chain's CDR3 is CASTKYEQYF. Here the CDR3 DNA reads TGTGCCAGCACGAAGTACGAGCAGTACTTC.

In the case of this clonotype: One base away lies a much larger clone, so this may be a sequencing read error. The chain employs TRBV7-9 and TRBJ2-7; 7 bases match TRBD1. The CDR3 totals 14 residues. CDR1 is SEHNR and CDR2 is FQNEAQ in the germline V gene (reference sequence). The CDR3 here is CASSPQGQTYGQYF. For the CDR3, the DNA is TGTGCCAGCAGCCCACAGGGACAGACCTACGGGCAGTACTTC.

This clonotype appeared many times. The rearrangement uses TRBV6-5 and TRBJ1-1, with D uncertain. CDR3 size: 13 residues. CDR1 is MNHEY, CDR2 SVGAGI, per germline. Trimming removed 5 bases from V and 7 bases from J, with 14 bases in between. The CDR3 region has the DNA TGTGCCAGCAGTGACCGGGCCAACCTTGAAGCTTTCTTT. Its translation is CASSDRANLEAFF.

The chain uses TRBV29-1 and TRBJ1-4; perhaps TRBD1 as D (5 bases). Trimming stripped 6 bases from V and 8 bases from J, with 10 bases between. CDR1 is SQVTM and CDR2 is ANQGSEA in the germline V gene. The CDR3 has 11 residues. Here the CDR3 DNA reads TGCAGCGTCTTCCGGGACGAAAAACTGTTTTTT. Translation: CSVFRDEKLFF.

Ten or more counts support this clonotype. V and J are TRBV15 and TRBJ2-6; D ambiguous. This CDR3 has 16 residues. Germline CDR1 reads LNHNV; CDR2 reads YYDKDF (reference sequence). Trimming removed 1 base from V and 0 bases from J, with 7 bases in between. CDR3 DNA sequence: TGTGCCACCAGCAGAGGTTTGATCTCTGGGGCCAACGTCCTGACTTTC. Translating it yields CATSRGLISGANVLTF.

The chain has TRBV9 and TRBJ1-6, with TRBD1 matching over 9 bases. Germline-derived CDR1 and CDR2 are SGDLS and YYNGEE. The CDR3 runs 13 residues. The J segment lost 14 bases and the V segment lost 4 bases, leaving 7 bases of the junction unmatched. The CDR3 spells CASSPQGAITLHF. In DNA, the CDR3 is TGTGCCAGCAGCCCACAGGGGGCAATCACCCTCCACTTT. The complete variable domain, with remaining parts taken from reference TRBV9 and TRBJ1-6, reads DSGVTQTPKHLITATGQRVTLRCSPRSGDLSVYWYQQSLDQGLQFLIQYYNGEERAKGNILERFSAQQFPDLHSELNLSSLELGDSALYFCASSPQGAITLHFGNGTRLTVT.

This clonotype appeared many times. This chain links TRBV4-2 with TRBJ2-6; D unclear. Germline values: CDR1 LGHNA, CDR2 YNFKEQ. The CDR3 loop spans 15 amino acids. Trimming took 0 bases from V and 2 from J, leaving 5 bases between them. The chain's CDR3 is CASSQDITGANVLTF. The CDR3 DNA is TGTGCCAGCAGCCAAGACATCACTGGGGCCAACGTCCTGACTTTC.

The sample holds many counts of this clonotype. The J gene is TRBJ2-5, the V gene TRBV5-1; 9 nucleotides agree with TRBD1. The CDR3 has 15 amino acids. Germline V gene data show CDR1 as SGHRS and CDR2 as YFSETQ. The J segment lost 3 bases and the V segment lost 1 base, leaving 4 bases of the junction unmatched. The CDR3 here is CASSLWDRDKETQYF. The CDR3 DNA sequence: TGCGCCAGCAGCTTGTGGGACAGGGACAAAGAGACCCAGTACTTC.

This clonotype was observed many times. The gene calls are TRBV5-6 and TRBJ1-2; D is ambiguous. Trimming left V 4 bases short and J 0 bases short, with 13 bases between. The CDR3 extends over 15 amino acids. Germline V gene data show CDR1 as SGHDT and CDR2 as YYEEEE. CDR3 protein: CASSLESTANYGYTF. The CDR3 DNA reads TGTGCCAGCAGCCTCGAGAGTACTGCTAACTATGGCTACACCTTC. Full variable domain (remainder filled in from reference TRBV5-6 and TRBJ1-2): DAGVTQSPTHLIKTRGQQVTLRCSPKSGHDTVSWYQQALGQGPQFIFQYYEEEERQRGNFPDRFSGHQFPNYSSELNVNALLLGDSALYLCASSLESTANYGYTFGSGTRLTVV.

The chain recombines TRBV9 with TRBJ2-7; TRBD2 agrees at 13 bases. V was clipped by 6 bases and J by 3 bases; unmatched bases: 9. The CDR3 covers 16 residues. CDR1 SGDLS and CDR2 YYNGEE come from the germline V gene. The CDR3 sequence is CASTRSGLAGIYEQYF. CDR3 coding DNA: TGTGCCAGCACCCGATCGGGACTAGCGGGGATCTACGAGCAGTACTTC. The complete variable domain, with remaining parts taken from reference TRBV9 and TRBJ2-7, reads DSGVTQTPKHLITATGQRVTLRCSPRSGDLSVYWYQQSLDQGLQFLIQYYNGEERAKGNILERFSAQQFPDLHSELNLSSLELGDSALYFCASTRSGLAGIYEQYFGPGTRLTVT.

On this clonotype itself: A much larger clone sits a single nucleotide away, making a read error possible. The chain couples TRBV7-9 to TRBJ2-2; the D gene could be TRBD1 or TRBD2 (6 bases each). This CDR3 region has 13 residues. The germline CDR1 and CDR2 sequences are SEHNR and FQNEAQ (reference sequence). V was clipped by 10 bases and J by 4 bases, with 13 bases between them. The CDR3 spells CAKHGGGTGELFF. The CDR3 region has the DNA TGTGCCAAACACGGGGGCGGCACCGGGGAGCTGTTTTTT.

In its sample, this clonotype was seen many times. This chain connects TRBV2 to TRBJ1-2; 11 bases agree with TRBD1. V was pared by 7 bases and J by 5 bases, with 6 bases of the junction left unmatched. The CDR3 runs to 14 residues. CDR1 is SNHLY, CDR2 FYNNEI, per germline. The CDR3 region is CASKPGQGGYGYTF. The CDR3 DNA follows: TGTGCCAGCAAACCGGGACAGGGGGGGTATGGCTACACCTTC.

The chain links TRBV20-1 to TRBJ2-2; 8 bases are a match to TRBD1. J was trimmed by 3 bases and V by 1 base; bases with no gene match: 4. The CDR3 is 15 residues long. CDR1 is DFQATT, CDR2 SNEGSKA, per germline (reference sequence). This CDR3 reads CSARARGLDTGELFF. As DNA, the CDR3 is TGCAGTGCTAGAGCCAGGGGGCTAGACACCGGGGAGCTGTTTTTT.

This clonotype showed up many times. This chain uses TRBV4-2 with TRBJ1-6; no reliable D call. There are 13 residues in the CDR3. Trimming cost V 0 bases and J 14 bases, with 11 bases left between them. The germline V gene encodes CDR1 LGHNA and CDR2 YNFKEQ. CDR3 DNA sequence: TGTGCCAGCAGCCAAGAAAGGTTTCAGGCCCTCCACTTT. Residues: CASSQERFQALHF.

This clonotype was found a few times. The CDR3 DNA reads as TGCGCCAGCAGCGGCTCCGGGACAGGGGGTGACGAGCAGTACTTC. Translating gives CASSGSGTGGDEQYF. V and J are TRBV5-1 and TRBJ2-7; 11 bases line up with TRBD1. J gave up 5 bases and V 4 bases, and 8 bases lay outside the gene matches. CDR1 SGHRS and CDR2 YFSETQ come from the germline V gene. The length of the CDR3 is 15 residues.

The CDR3 protein is CASSSGTRNQETQYF. CDR3 sequence (DNA): TGTGCCAGCAGCTCCGGGACTAGGAACCAAGAGACCCAGTACTTC. This chain joins TRBV7-9 and TRBJ2-5; TRBD2 agrees at 8 bases. J was trimmed by 0 bases and V by 4 bases; bases with no gene match: 4. The V gene's germline CDR1 is SEHNR and CDR2 FQNEAQ (reference sequence). The length of the CDR3 is 15 residues.

This chain uses TRBV4-1 with TRBJ1-5; D call uncertain. Deletions cut 0 bases from V and 2 bases from J, with 8 bases between. The CDR3 runs 15 residues. Germline-derived CDR1 and CDR2 are MGHRA and YSYEKL. The CDR3, as DNA: TGCGCCAGCAGCCAAGAGGGTACAGGCAATCAGCCCCAGCATTTT. Its translation is CASSQEGTGNQPQHF.